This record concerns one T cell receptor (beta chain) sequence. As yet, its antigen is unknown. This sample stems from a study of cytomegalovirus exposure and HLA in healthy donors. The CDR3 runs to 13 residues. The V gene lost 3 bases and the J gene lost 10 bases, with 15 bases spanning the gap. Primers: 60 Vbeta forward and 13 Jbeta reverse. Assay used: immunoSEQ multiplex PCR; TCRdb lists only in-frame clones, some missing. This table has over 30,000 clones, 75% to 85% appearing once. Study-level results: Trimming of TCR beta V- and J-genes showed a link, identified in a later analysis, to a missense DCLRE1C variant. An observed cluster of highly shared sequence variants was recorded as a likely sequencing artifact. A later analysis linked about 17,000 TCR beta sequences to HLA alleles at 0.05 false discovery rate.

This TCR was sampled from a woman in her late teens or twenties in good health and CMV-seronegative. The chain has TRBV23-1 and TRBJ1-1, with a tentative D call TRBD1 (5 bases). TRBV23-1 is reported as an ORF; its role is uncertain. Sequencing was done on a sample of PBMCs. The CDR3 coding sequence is TGCGCCAGCAGTCATCCTCGGTGGGGGGGAGCTTTCTTT. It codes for CASSHPRWGGAFF.